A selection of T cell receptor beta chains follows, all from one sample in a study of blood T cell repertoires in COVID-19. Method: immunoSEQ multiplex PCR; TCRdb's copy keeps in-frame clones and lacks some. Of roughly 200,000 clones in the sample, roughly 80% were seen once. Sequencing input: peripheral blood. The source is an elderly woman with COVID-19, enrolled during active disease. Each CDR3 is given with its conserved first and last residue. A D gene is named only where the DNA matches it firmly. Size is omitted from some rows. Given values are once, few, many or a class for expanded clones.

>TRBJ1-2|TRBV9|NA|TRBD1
CASSGGVGGKNGYTF
TGTGCCAGCAGCGGAGGGGTAGGGGGCAAGAACGGCTACACCTTC
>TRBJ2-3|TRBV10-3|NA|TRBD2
CAISEGLADTDTQYF
TGTGCCATCAGTGAGGGACTAGCGGACACAGATACGCAGTATTTT
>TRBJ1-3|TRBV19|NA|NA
CASPDSSGNTIYF
TGTGCCAGTCCAGACAGCTCTGGAAACACCATATATTTT
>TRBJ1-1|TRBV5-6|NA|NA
CASSFDWGRNTEAFF
TGTGCCAGCAGCTTTGATTGGGGGCGAAACACTGAAGCTTTCTTT
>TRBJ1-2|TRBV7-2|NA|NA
CASSLAGLAGYTF
TGTGCCAGCAGCTTAGCGGGACTTGCCGGCTACACCTTC
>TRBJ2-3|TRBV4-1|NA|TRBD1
CASSQGTRGPPDTQYF
TGCGCCAGCAGCCAAGGAACTAGGGGGCCTCCGGATACGCAGTATTTT
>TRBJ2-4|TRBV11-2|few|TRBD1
CASSPGQGKNIQYF
TGTGCCAGCAGCCCGGGACAGGGCAAAAACATTCAGTACTTC
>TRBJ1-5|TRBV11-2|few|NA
CASSSWANQPQHF
TGTGCCAGCAGCTCGTGGGCGAATCAGCCCCAGCATTTT
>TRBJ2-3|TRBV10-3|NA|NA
CAISPGSTDTQYF
TGTGCCATCAGCCCGGGGAGCACAGATACGCAGTATTTT
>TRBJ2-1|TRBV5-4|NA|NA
CASSLSYFNNEQFF
TGTGCCAGCAGCTTGTCCTACTTTAACAATGAGCAGTTCTTC
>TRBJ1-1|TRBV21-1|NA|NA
CASSKTFQGGNTEAFF
TGTGCCAGCAGCAAAACTTTTCAGGGGGGAAACACTGAAGCTTTCTTT
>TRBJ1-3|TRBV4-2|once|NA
CASSQDRWTVSGNTIYF
TGTGCCAGCAGCCAAGATCGCTGGACAGTCTCTGGAAACACCATATATTTT
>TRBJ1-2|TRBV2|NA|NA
CASSQTGALYGYTF
TGTGCCAGCAGTCAGACAGGAGCGTTGTATGGCTACACCTTC
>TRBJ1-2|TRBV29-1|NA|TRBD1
CSVAEDRVNTF
TGCAGCGTTGCCGAGGACAGGGTCAACACCTTC
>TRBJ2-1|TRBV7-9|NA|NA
CASSLGGSLDEQFF
TGTGCCAGCAGCTTAGGGGGCAGTCTGGATGAGCAGTTCTTC
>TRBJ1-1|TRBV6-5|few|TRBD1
CASSQTGAEAFF
TGTGCCAGCAGCCAAACAGGGGCTGAAGCTTTCTTT
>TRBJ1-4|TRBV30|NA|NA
CAWSVKGLGTNEKLFF
TGTGCCTGGAGTGTTAAGGGGTTAGGAACTAATGAAAAACTGTTTTTT
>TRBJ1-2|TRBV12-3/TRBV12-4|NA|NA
CASSLYSDYGYTF
TGTGCCAGCAGTTTATACTCTGACTATGGCTACACCTTC
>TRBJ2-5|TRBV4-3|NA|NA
CASSPRRNQETQYF
TGCGCCAGCAGCCCTCGCAGGAACCAAGAGACCCAGTACTTC
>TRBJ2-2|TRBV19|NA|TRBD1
CASKRTGAGELFF
TGTGCCAGTAAGAGGACAGGGGCCGGGGAGCTGTTTTTT
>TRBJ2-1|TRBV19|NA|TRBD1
CASSMTGPWDEQFF
TGTGCCAGTAGTATGACAGGGCCCTGGGATGAGCAGTTCTTC
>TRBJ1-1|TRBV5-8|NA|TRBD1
CASSLARGLTEAFF
TGTGCCAGCAGCTTGGCCAGGGGGCTCACTGAAGCTTTCTTT
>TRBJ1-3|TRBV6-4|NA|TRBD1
CASSSPVGQGSTGNTIYF
TGTGCCAGCAGTTCTCCGGTGGGACAGGGTTCCACTGGAAACACCATATATTTT
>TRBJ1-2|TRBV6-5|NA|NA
CASSPSGSGYTF
TGTGCCAGCAGTCCCTCGGGGTCTGGCTACACCTTC
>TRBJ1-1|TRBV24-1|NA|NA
CATRSGTGTANTEAFF
TGTGCCACCAGATCCGGAACAGGGACGGCTAACACTGAAGCTTTCTTT
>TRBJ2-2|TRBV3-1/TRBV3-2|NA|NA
CASSLSYRSPNTGELFF
TGTGCCAGCAGTCTTTCCTACAGGTCCCCAAACACCGGGGAGCTGTTTTTT
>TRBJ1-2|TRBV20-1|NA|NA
CSCTDNGYTF
TGCAGTTGTACTGACAATGGCTACACCTTC
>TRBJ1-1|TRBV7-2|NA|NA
CASSLNSGGAFF
TGTGCCAGCAGCTTAAACTCTGGGGGGGCTTTCTTT